This paragraph covers one T cell receptor (beta chain) sequence. Its antigen is as yet unknown. V was pared by 1 base and J by 4 bases, with 16 bases between. The germline V gene has CDR1 GTSNPN and CDR2 SVGIG (reference sequence). The CDR3 runs 16 residues. This sample is drawn from a study of T cell responses to AZD1222 COVID-19 vaccine. Study results and caveats: Spike-specific TCR breadth and depth were elevated following two AZD1222 doses. Reports say nearly half of spike-specific TCRs go after unmutated variant regions.

Clones were read by immunoSEQ multiplex PCR, and TCRdb kept only the in-frame ones, dropping some. The sample carries around 77,000 clones, around 86% recorded once. The material was peripheral blood, obtained on day 0 of AZD1222 vaccination. This sequence was found in an adult in good health. The chain couples TRBV30 to TRBJ2-2, with TRBD2 as a possible D gene (5 bases). The CDR3 spells CAWSGGSRSITGELFF. For the CDR3, the DNA is TGTGCCTGGAGTGGTGGGAGCCGGAGTATCACCGGGGAGCTGTTTTTT. Looking up the rest from reference TRBV30 and TRBJ2-2 gives the full variable domain: SQTIHQWPATLVQPVGSPLSLECTVEGTSNPNLYWYRQAAGRGLQLLFYSVGIGQISSEVPQNLSASRPQDRQFILSSKKLLLSDSGFYLCAWSGGSRSITGELFFGEGSRLTVL.